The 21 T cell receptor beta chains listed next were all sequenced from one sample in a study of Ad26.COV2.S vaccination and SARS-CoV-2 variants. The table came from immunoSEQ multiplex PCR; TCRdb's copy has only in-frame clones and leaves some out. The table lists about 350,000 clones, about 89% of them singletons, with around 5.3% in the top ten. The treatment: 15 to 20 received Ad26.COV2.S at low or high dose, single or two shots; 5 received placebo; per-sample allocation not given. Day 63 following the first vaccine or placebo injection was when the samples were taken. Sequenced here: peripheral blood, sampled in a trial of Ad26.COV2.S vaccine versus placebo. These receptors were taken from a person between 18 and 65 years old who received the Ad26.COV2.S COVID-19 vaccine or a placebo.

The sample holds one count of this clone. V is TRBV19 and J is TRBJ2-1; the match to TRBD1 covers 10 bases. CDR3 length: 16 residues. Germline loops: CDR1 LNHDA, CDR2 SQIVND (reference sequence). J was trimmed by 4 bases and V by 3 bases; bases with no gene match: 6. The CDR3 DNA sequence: TGTGCCAGTAGTATTCGGGGACAGGGGTTTTACAATGAGCAGTTCTTC. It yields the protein CASSIRGQGFYNEQFF. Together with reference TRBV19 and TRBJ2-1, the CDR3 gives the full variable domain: DGGITQSPKYLFRKEGQNVTLSCEQNLNHDAMYWYRQDPGQGLRLIYYSQIVNDFQKGDIAEGYSVSREKKESFPLTVTSAQKNPTAFYLCASSIRGQGFYNEQFFGPGTRLTVL.

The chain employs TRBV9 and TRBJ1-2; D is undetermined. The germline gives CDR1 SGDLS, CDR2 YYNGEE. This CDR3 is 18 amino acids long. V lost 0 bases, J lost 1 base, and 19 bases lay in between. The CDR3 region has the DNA TGTGCCAGCAGCGTAGGAGGTTGGGGAGGTCCCCGTAACTATGGCTACACCTTC. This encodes CASSVGGWGGPRNYGYTF.

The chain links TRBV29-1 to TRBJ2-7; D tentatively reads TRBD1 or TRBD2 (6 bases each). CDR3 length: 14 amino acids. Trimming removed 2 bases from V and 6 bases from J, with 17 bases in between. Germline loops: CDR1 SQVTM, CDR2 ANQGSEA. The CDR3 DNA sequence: TGCAGCGTTGAACTACAGGGACTGGGCCGCGAGCAGTACTTC. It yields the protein CSVELQGLGREQYF.

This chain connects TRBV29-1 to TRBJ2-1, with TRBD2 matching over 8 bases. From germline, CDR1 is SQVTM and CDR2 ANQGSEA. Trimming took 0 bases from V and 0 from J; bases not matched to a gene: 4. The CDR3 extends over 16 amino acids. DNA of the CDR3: TGCAGCGTTGAAGATCGGGGGGGCAGCTCCTACAATGAGCAGTTCTTC. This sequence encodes CSVEDRGGSSYNEQFF.

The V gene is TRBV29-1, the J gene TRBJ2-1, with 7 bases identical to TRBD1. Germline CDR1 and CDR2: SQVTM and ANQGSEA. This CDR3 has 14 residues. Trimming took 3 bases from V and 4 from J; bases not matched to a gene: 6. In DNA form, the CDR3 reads TGCAGCGTTGAGTCCGGGACAGCTTACAATGAGCAGTTCTTC. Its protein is CSVESGTAYNEQFF.

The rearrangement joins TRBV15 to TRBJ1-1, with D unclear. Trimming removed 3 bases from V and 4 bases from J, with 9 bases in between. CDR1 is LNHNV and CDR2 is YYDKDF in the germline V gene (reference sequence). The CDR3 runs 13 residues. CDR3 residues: CATSSPPITEAFF. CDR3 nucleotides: TGTGCCACCAGCAGTCCCCCCATCACTGAAGCTTTCTTT.

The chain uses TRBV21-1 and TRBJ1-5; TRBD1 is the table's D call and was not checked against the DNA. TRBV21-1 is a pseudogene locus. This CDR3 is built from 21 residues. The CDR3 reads CASSSIRSGREEVIRNQPQHF. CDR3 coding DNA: TGTGCCAGCAGCTCAATCCGTTCGGGCAGGGAAGAAGTTATACGCAATCAGCCCCAGCATTTT.

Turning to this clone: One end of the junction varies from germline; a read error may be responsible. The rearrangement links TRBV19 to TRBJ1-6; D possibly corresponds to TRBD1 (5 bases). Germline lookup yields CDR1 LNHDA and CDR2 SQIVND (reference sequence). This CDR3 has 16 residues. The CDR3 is CASREQDSTPNSPLHF. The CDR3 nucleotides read TGTGCCAGTAGGGAACAGGACTCGACGCCGAATTCGCCCCTCCACTTT.

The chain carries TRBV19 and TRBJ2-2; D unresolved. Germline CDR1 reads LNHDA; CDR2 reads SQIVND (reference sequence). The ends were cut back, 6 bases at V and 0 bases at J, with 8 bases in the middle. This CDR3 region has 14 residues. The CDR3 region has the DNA TGTGCCAGTAGCAGTCAAGCGAACACCGGGGAGCTGTTTTTT. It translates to CASSSQANTGELFF.

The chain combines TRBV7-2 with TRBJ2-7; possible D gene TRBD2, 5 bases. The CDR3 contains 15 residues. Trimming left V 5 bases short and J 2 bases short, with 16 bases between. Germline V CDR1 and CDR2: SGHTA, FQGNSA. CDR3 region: CASSPGSGIPYEQYF. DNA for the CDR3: TGTGCCAGCAGCCCCGGTTCCGGGATCCCCTACGAGCAGTACTTC.

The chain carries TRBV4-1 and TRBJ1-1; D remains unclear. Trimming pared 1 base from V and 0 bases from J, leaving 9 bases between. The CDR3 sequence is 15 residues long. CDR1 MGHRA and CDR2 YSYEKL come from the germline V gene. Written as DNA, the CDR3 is TGCGCCAGCAGCCAAGCGTTTTCAGTGAACACTGAAGCTTTCTTT. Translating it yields CASSQAFSVNTEAFF.

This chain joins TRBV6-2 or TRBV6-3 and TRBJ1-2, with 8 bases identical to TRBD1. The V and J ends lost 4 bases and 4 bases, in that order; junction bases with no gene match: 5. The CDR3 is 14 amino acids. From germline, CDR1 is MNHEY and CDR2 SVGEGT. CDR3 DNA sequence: TGTGCCAGCAGTTGGGACAGGACGAGCTATGGCTACACCTTC. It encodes CASSWDRTSYGYTF.

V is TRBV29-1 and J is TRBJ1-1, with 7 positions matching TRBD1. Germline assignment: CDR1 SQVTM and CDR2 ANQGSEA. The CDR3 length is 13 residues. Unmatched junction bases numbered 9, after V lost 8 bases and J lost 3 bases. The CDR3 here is CSTRQQGYTEAFF. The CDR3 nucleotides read TGCAGCACCCGGCAACAGGGGTACACTGAAGCTTTCTTT.

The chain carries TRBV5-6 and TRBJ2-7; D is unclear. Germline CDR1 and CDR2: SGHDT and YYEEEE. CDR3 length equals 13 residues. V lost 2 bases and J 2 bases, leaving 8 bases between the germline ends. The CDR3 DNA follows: TGTGCCAGCAGCTTTATTGGCGCCTACGAGCAGTACTTC. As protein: CASSFIGAYEQYF.

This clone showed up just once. The CDR3 DNA reads TGCGCCAGCAGCCAAGACCCGCGGACAGGGGCCCGCACAGATACGCAGTATTTT. Its translation is CASSQDPRTGARTDTQYF. The chain couples TRBV4-3 to TRBJ2-3; 9 positions agree with TRBD1. The V gene's germline CDR1 is LGHNA and CDR2 YSLEER. V lost 0 bases to trimming and J lost 1 base; unmatched junction nucleotides: 8. The CDR3 covers 18 residues.

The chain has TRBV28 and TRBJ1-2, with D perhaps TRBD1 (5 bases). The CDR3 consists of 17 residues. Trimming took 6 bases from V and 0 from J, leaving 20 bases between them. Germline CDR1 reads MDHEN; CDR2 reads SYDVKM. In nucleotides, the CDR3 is TGTGCCAGCAGCCCGCGGGGGGATTTGGCTACTAACTATGGCTACACCTTC. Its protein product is CASSPRGDLATNYGYTF.

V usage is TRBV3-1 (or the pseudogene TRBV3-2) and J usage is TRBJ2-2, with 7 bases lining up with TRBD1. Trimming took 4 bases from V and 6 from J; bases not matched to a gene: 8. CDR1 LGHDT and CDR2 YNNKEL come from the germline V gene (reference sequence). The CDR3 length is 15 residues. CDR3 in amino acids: CASSRDSARAGELFF. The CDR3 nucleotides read TGTGCCAGCAGCCGGGACAGCGCGAGGGCCGGGGAGCTGTTTTTT.

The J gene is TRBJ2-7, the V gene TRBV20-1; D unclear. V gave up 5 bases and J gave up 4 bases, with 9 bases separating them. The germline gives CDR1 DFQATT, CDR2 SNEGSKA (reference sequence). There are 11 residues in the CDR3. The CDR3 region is CSAAVEYEQYF. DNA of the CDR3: TGCAGTGCTGCGGTAGAATACGAGCAGTACTTC.

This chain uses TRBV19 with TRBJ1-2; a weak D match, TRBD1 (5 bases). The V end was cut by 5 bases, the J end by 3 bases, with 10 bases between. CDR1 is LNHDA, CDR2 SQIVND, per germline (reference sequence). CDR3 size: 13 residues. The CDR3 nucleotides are TGTGCCAGTAGTCCCGGGACGCACTATGGCTACACCTTC. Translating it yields CASSPGTHYGYTF.

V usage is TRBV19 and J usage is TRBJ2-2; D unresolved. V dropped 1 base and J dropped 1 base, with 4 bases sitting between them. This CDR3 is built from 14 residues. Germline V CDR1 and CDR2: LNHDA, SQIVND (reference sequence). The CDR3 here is CASSIVLNTGELFF. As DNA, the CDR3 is TGTGCCAGTAGTATAGTTCTGAACACCGGGGAGCTGTTTTTT.

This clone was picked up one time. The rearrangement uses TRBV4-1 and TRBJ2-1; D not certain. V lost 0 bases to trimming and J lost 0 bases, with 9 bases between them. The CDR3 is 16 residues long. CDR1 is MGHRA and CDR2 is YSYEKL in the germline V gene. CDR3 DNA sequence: TGCGCCAGCAGCCAAGACGTATCGGCCTCCTACAATGAGCAGTTCTTC. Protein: CASSQDVSASYNEQFF.